The clone carrying this T cell receptor beta chain was seen only a few times. This entry comes from a study of cytomegalovirus exposure and HLA in healthy donors. The PCR employed 60 Vbeta primers together with 13 Jbeta primers. Sequenced by immunoSEQ multiplex PCR; TCRdb stores in-frame clones only, minus some. This sample has tens of thousands of clones, with about 9.5% found just once. The CDR3 length is 16 residues. Losses at the gene ends were 0 bases for V and 9 bases for J; bases not matched to a gene: 7. CDR1 is LGHNA and CDR2 is YNFKEQ in the germline V gene. The rearrangement links TRBV4-2 to TRBJ2-7, with 14 nucleotides matching TRBD2. What was sequenced was PBMCs. The clonotype originates from a man in his sixties in good health and CMV-seropositive. In DNA, the CDR3 is TGTGCCAGCAGCCAAGAGGGGACTAGCGGGAGCAGCACGCAGTACTTC. Translated: CASSQEGTSGSSTQYF.